The 30 T cell receptor beta chains listed next were all sequenced from one sample in a study of blood T cell repertoires in COVID-19 (dated by TCRdb to about 2020). Libraries came from the immunoSEQ multiplex PCR assay. TCRdb's version of the immuneACCESS table is confined to in-frame rearrangements and falls short of the full clone set. An unresolved V gene accounts for under half of the shortfall where checked; the remainder is of unknown origin. The sample table holds some 300,000 clones, of which 88% were seen once. Just under 7% of the sample belongs to the ten largest clones. Material: peripheral blood. The source of these receptors is a woman in her twenties or thirties who had recovered from COVID-19.

DNA for the CDR3: TGTGCCAGCAGCGTACGGGACAGCTACGAGCAGTACTTC. Its protein is CASSVRDSYEQYF. V and J are TRBV5-4 and TRBJ2-7; 7 bases agree with TRBD1. The CDR3 runs to 13 residues. The V gene's germline CDR1 is SGHNT and CDR2 YYREEE (reference sequence). With V trimmed by 4 bases and J by 3 bases, 4 bases remained unmatched.

The chain joins TRBV5-1 to TRBJ2-5; possibly TRBD1 for D (6 bases). The ends were cut back, 6 bases at V and 6 bases at J, with 21 bases in the middle. The germline gives CDR1 SGHRS, CDR2 YFSETQ. The length of the CDR3 is 15 residues. CDR3 in amino acids: CASTYGTSARQTQYF. The CDR3 DNA sequence: TGCGCCAGCACCTACGGGACATCGGCCCGGCAGACCCAGTACTTC.

For the CDR3, the DNA is TGTGCCAGCAGTCCACCGATCGGGGGGGGTAGGAGTAATTCACCCCTCCACTTT. Protein: CASSPPIGGGRSNSPLHF. The chain employs TRBV28 and TRBJ1-6, with D possibly matching TRBD1 (5 bases). The V end lost 5 bases, the J end lost 6 bases, and 23 bases lay between the germline ends. Looked up from germline, CDR1 is MDHEN and CDR2 is SYDVKM. This CDR3 spans 18 amino acids.

V is TRBV6-5 and J is TRBJ2-7; 8 positions agree with TRBD1. This CDR3 region has 15 residues. Germline V gene sequence: CDR1 MNHEY, CDR2 SVGAGI. V dropped 2 bases and J dropped 2; count of bases not matched to a gene: 5. CDR3 coding DNA: TGTGCCAGCAGTTACCCCGGGACAGGAGCCTACGAGCAGTACTTC. Its protein product is CASSYPGTGAYEQYF.

The chain uses TRBV24-1 and TRBJ2-4; 7 nucleotides agree with TRBD1. With 3 bases clipped from V and 8 bases from J, the junction kept 6 bases outside the gene matches. The CDR3 runs to 14 residues. CDR1 is KGHDR and CDR2 is SFDVKD in the germline V gene. The CDR3 nucleotides are TGTGCCACCAGTGATAGGGACAGAGGGCACATTCAGTACTTC. Amino acid sequence: CATSDRDRGHIQYF.

The CDR3 coding sequence is TGTGCCAGTAGCCCCCGGCTAGCGGGGGGCAATATCCCAGATACGCAGTATTTT. This sequence encodes CASSPRLAGGNIPDTQYF. The rearrangement uses TRBV19 and TRBJ2-3; 11 bases map to TRBD2. The germline V gene encodes CDR1 LNHDA and CDR2 SQIVND (reference sequence). The CDR3 is made up of 18 amino acids. V gave up 6 bases and J gave up 4 bases; unmatched junction bases: 15.

The CDR3 region is CASSLMTGGRYEQYF. The CDR3 DNA is TGTGCCAGCAGTCTAATGACAGGGGGCAGGTACGAGCAGTACTTC. The chain couples TRBV27 to TRBJ2-7, with 10 bases lining up with TRBD1. The V gene end was trimmed by 5 bases and the J gene end by 4 bases; junction bases not matched to a gene: 8. This CDR3 region has 15 residues. Per germline, CDR1 MNHEY and CDR2 SMNVEV (reference sequence).

This clone was seen only once. Other DNA variants within this sample encode the same CDR3. The V and J genes are TRBV5-1 and TRBJ2-1; D is possibly TRBD2 (6 bases). The V gene lost 4 bases and the J gene lost 7 bases, with 9 bases spanning the gap. Germline lookup yields CDR1 SGHRS and CDR2 YFSETQ. CDR3 size: 12 residues. This chain's CDR3 is CASSLGGNEQFF. CDR3 in DNA: TGCGCCAGCAGCCTGGGAGGTAATGAGCAGTTCTTC.

In this sample, this clone turned up a few times. The chain joins TRBV10-3 to TRBJ2-2; D remains ambiguous. The V and J ends lost 3 bases and 4 bases respectively, with 9 bases between them. There are 14 residues in the CDR3. From germline, CDR1 is ENHRY and CDR2 SYGVKD. In DNA form, the CDR3 reads TGTGCCATCAGTGACCCGTCGGTCACCGGGGAGCTGTTTTTT. It specifies CAISDPSVTGELFF.

This chain connects TRBV3-1 (or the pseudogene TRBV3-2) to TRBJ2-3, with a weak D call TRBD2 (6 bases). The germline gives CDR1 LGHDT, CDR2 YNNKEL (reference sequence). CDR3 length: 15 amino acids. V lost 1 base to trimming and J lost 2 bases, with 10 bases between them. The CDR3 DNA is TGTGCCAGCAGCCAAGCTGGAGGGGCCACAGATACGCAGTATTTT. Protein product: CASSQAGGATDTQYF.

This clone has just a few counts. The chain employs TRBV5-1 and TRBJ2-2, with a tentative D call TRBD2 (6 bases). The V and J ends lost 1 base and 5 bases respectively, with 12 bases between them. Germline loops: CDR1 SGHRS, CDR2 YFSETQ. This CDR3 spans 15 amino acids. For the CDR3, the DNA is TGCGCCAGCAGCTTGTGGGACGGGAGTACCGGGGAGCTGTTTTTT. This sequence encodes CASSLWDGSTGELFF.

This chain uses TRBV7-8 with TRBJ2-1; TRBD2 agrees at 8 bases. Germline-derived CDR1 and CDR2 are SGHVS and FQNEAQ. CDR3 length: 16 residues. With 5 bases clipped from V and 4 bases from J, the junction kept 10 bases outside the gene matches. Written as DNA, the CDR3 is TGTGCCAGCAGCACCCTTTTGGTAGCGGGGTACAATGAGCAGTTCTTC. Its protein is CASSTLLVAGYNEQFF.

This sequence joins TRBV7-2 and TRBJ2-3, with 15 bases identical to TRBD2. V lost 6 bases, J lost 4 bases, and 11 bases stayed unmatched. The CDR3 consists of 18 residues. Germline lookup yields CDR1 SGHTA and CDR2 FQGNSA. CDR3 in amino acids: CASSSGLAGGPSADTQYF. For the CDR3, the DNA is TGTGCCAGCAGTTCCGGACTAGCGGGGGGGCCGAGCGCAGATACGCAGTATTTT.

This clone came up once. The V gene is TRBV3-1 (or the pseudogene TRBV3-2), the J gene TRBJ1-2; weak D call: TRBD1 (6 bases). The V end lost 4 bases, the J end lost 1 base, and 7 bases lay between the germline ends. CDR3 size: 13 residues. Per germline, CDR1 LGHDT and CDR2 YNNKEL (reference sequence). The DNA for the CDR3 is TGTGCCAGCAGCCTGGACAGTAACTATGGCTACACCTTC. The encoded protein is CASSLDSNYGYTF.

This clone was detected only once. The chain joins TRBV6-6 to TRBJ2-7; D ambiguous. Germline V gene sequence: CDR1 MNHNY, CDR2 SVGAGI (reference sequence). The length of the CDR3 is 14 residues. V was clipped by 2 bases and J by 5 bases, with 13 bases between them. The CDR3 DNA reads TGTGCCAGCAGTTACGGGCAGGTTCGGAACGAGCAGTACTTC. This gives the protein CASSYGQVRNEQYF.

This clone has a single count. The gene calls are TRBV5-4 and TRBJ2-7, with 10 bases identical to TRBD1. The J segment lost 2 bases and the V segment lost 5 bases, leaving 7 bases of the junction unmatched. The V gene's germline CDR1 is SGHNT and CDR2 YYREEE (reference sequence). The CDR3 sequence is 15 residues long. Here the CDR3 DNA reads TGTGCCAGCAGTTCACGGGACAGGGGAGCCTACGAGCAGTACTTC. Its protein product is CASSSRDRGAYEQYF.

This chain connects TRBV5-6 to TRBJ2-1, with TRBD2 matching over 15 bases. The V gene's germline CDR1 is SGHDT and CDR2 YYEEEE. V was clipped by 0 bases and J by 4 bases; unmatched bases: 2. The CDR3 has 17 amino acids. CDR3 sequence reads: CASSLDGLAGGYNEQFF. The CDR3 DNA reads TGTGCCAGCAGCTTGGACGGACTAGCGGGGGGGTACAATGAGCAGTTCTTC.

The chain couples TRBV19 to TRBJ2-6; 9 bases fit TRBD1. The junction had 12 bases not matched to a gene; V was cut back by 6 bases and J by 0 bases. Germline loops: CDR1 LNHDA, CDR2 SQIVND (reference sequence). This CDR3 is built from 19 residues. The DNA of the CDR3 is TGTGCCAGTAGAACCACAACAGGGGGCCTGAGCTCTGGGGCCAACGTCCTGACTTTC. Its protein is CASRTTTGGLSSGANVLTF.

The V gene is TRBV21-1, the J gene TRBJ1-4. TRBV21-1 is given as a pseudogene. The CDR3 extends over 19 amino acids. The chain's CDR3 is CAAGRSLGDDFRANEKLFF. CDR3 sequence (DNA): TGTGCCGCAGGGAGGTCTCTAGGGGATGATTTTCGGGCTAATGAAAAACTGTTTTTT.

The chain uses TRBV13 and TRBJ2-2, with 7 bases that match TRBD1. This CDR3 comprises 15 residues. With 4 bases clipped from V and 4 bases from J, the junction kept 6 bases outside the gene matches. In germline, CDR1 is PRHDT, CDR2 FYEKMQ (reference sequence). The CDR3 here is CASSSPRGSTGELFF. For the CDR3, the DNA is TGTGCCAGCAGCTCCCCCAGGGGGAGCACCGGGGAGCTGTTTTTT.

This sequence joins TRBV11-2 and TRBJ2-7; D might be TRBD2 (6 bases). V lost 5 bases and J 0 bases, leaving 8 bases between the germline ends. The germline V gene has CDR1 SGHAT and CDR2 FQNNGV. The CDR3 is 13 residues long. The CDR3 DNA sequence: TGTGCCAGCAGCCGGGACTCCTCCTACGAGCAGTACTTC. It yields the protein CASSRDSSYEQYF. Looking up the rest from reference TRBV11-2 and TRBJ2-7 gives the full variable domain: EAGVAQSPRYKIIEKRQSVAFWCNPISGHATLYWYQQILGQGPKLLIQFQNNGVVDDSQLPKDRFSAERLKGVDSTLKIQPAKLEDSAVYLCASSRDSSYEQYFGPGTRLTVT.

The chain recombines TRBV6-5 with TRBJ2-7, with 9 positions matching TRBD1. The CDR3 covers 12 residues. Trimming cost V 10 bases and J 7 bases; bases outside gene matches: 8. Germline-derived CDR1 and CDR2 are MNHEY and SVGAGI. CDR3 bases: TGTGCCACTGGGACAGGGTCCTGGGAGCAGTACTTC. It encodes CATGTGSWEQYF.

This rearrangement joins TRBV7-8 to TRBJ1-1; 7 positions match TRBD1. The CDR3 sequence is 13 residues long. V was clipped by 5 bases and J by 5 bases; unmatched bases: 5. The germline CDR1 and CDR2 sequences are SGHVS and FQNEAQ. CDR3 nucleotide sequence: TGTGCCAGCAGCCCGACAGGGCGGACTGAAGCTTTCTTT. It specifies CASSPTGRTEAFF.

This clone was found a few times. This chain joins TRBV5-1 and TRBJ1-5; the D is unclear. The CDR3 loop spans 15 amino acids. The germline gives CDR1 SGHRS, CDR2 YFSETQ. V was clipped by 4 bases and J by 1 base, with 12 bases between them. CDR3 in amino acids: CASSEAGVSNQPQHF. The CDR3 region has the DNA TGCGCCAGCAGCGAGGCCGGGGTGAGCAATCAGCCCCAGCATTTT.

This clone was detected only a few times. This sequence joins TRBV5-1 and TRBJ1-5; the D is unclear. CDR1 and CDR2 (germline): SGHRS, YFSETQ. The CDR3 contains 15 residues. The germline V and J ends were trimmed by 4 bases and 3 bases, with 14 bases remaining between them. The CDR3 DNA is TGCGCCAGCAGCCCCAGCGGTGGGAACAATCAGCCCCAGCATTTT. This sequence encodes CASSPSGGNNQPQHF.

The chain uses TRBV28 and TRBJ2-5; 8 bases fit TRBD2. In germline, CDR1 is MDHEN, CDR2 SYDVKM. Losses at the gene ends were 6 bases for V and 4 bases for J; bases not matched to a gene: 13. The CDR3 is made up of 16 amino acids. The CDR3, as DNA: TGTGCCAGCAGCGGCCTCGAGCGGGGGATGGGAGAGACCCAGTACTTC. It encodes CASSGLERGMGETQYF.

In its sample, this clone was seen a few times. The rearrangement joins TRBV2 to TRBJ1-5; 11 positions match TRBD1. CDR1 SNHLY and CDR2 FYNNEI come from the germline V gene. The length of the CDR3 is 15 residues. The junction had 3 bases not matched to a gene; V was cut back by 7 bases and J by 1 base. The chain's CDR3 is CASKDRGLSNQPQHF. For the CDR3, the DNA is TGTGCCAGCAAGGACAGGGGGCTGAGCAATCAGCCCCAGCATTTT.

The chain recombines TRBV19 with TRBJ1-2; 7 bases agree with TRBD1. Germline-derived CDR1 and CDR2 are LNHDA and SQIVND (reference sequence). V lost 7 bases and J lost 2; bases outside the gene matches: 4. The CDR3 contains 13 residues. CDR3 protein: CASKQGTNYGYTF. DNA for the CDR3: TGTGCCAGTAAACAGGGGACGAACTATGGCTACACCTTC.

The J gene is TRBJ1-1, the V gene TRBV5-4; D is unresolved. The germline V gene has CDR1 SGHNT and CDR2 YYREEE (reference sequence). V was cut by 8 bases and J by 4 bases, with 12 bases left in between. This CDR3 has 12 residues. This chain's CDR3 is CASGYGSTEAFF. CDR3 nucleotide sequence: TGTGCCAGTGGATATGGGAGCACTGAAGCTTTCTTT.

The genes are TRBV21-1 and TRBJ1-2; TRBD1, the table's D call, was not compared with the DNA. TRBV21-1 has pseudogene status. This CDR3 comprises 12 residues. The CDR3 region has the DNA TGTGCCAGGCGGGACAGGGCCGCCGGCTACACCTTC. This gives the protein CARRDRAAGYTF.